This T cell receptor beta chain was captured in a study of shared clonotypes between healthy human individuals. Across the study: CD8 memory received one plate per donor, CD8 naive two, CD4 memory three and CD4 naive three. Study-wide results and limits: Clonotype sharing levels among donors were expected to vary with sequencing depth. Sharing across four donors was highest in naive CD4 (roughly 5%) and lowest in memory CD8 (0.4%).

V was clipped by 0 bases and J by 6 bases, with 12 bases between them. The CDR3 extends over 15 amino acids. Germline V gives CDR1 LGHNA, CDR2 YNFKEQ. As concerns this clone: Antigen specificity is unknown.

TCRdb keeps only in-frame clones here, not all; method: immunoSEQ multiplex PCR. The table shows roughly 76,000 clones, with about 61% occurring only once. V usage is TRBV4-2 and J usage is TRBJ2-1; no firm D call. The sequenced sample consisted of memory CD8+ T cells sorted from blood. This sample's subset: CD45RO+ cells pooled with CCR7-negative TemRA cells. This TCR derives from a man aged 25 to 40 in good health. The CDR3 nucleotides are TGTGCCAGCAGCCAAGAAAGTGACCCGAGCAATGAGCAGTTCTTC. Translation: CASSQESDPSNEQFF.